The 15 T cell receptor beta chains listed next were all sequenced from one sample in a study of metastatic and nonmetastatic thyroid tumors. TCRdb re-called clones via MiXCR from the PCR reads. The sample contains more than 25,000 clones, approximately 7.4% of which appear only once. Not a single patient had been given any form of treatment at any point before undergoing thyroid surgery. The sequenced material came from blood. These receptors all stem from a female donor with papillary thyroid cancer or a benign thyroid nodule (not recorded which). Some clones in this sample may be carry-over from other donors' samples.

The table lists this clone with many counts. CDR3 in DNA: TGCAGTTTAGAGACAGCCCTGTTGGGCACAGATACGCAGTATTTT. Translated: CSLETALLGTDTQYF. The rearrangement links TRBV20-1 to TRBJ2-3; TRBD1 is a possible D gene (5 bases). Per germline, CDR1 DFQATT and CDR2 SNEGSKA (reference sequence). The CDR3 is 15 amino acids. Trimming pared 8 bases from V and 1 base from J, leaving 19 bases between.

This clone has at least ten counts. This sequence joins TRBV2 and TRBJ2-5, with a possible D match to TRBD2 (6 bases). This CDR3 is built from 12 residues. V was clipped by 6 bases and J by 4 bases, with 9 bases between them. Germline values: CDR1 SNHLY, CDR2 FYNNEI. The DNA for the CDR3 is TGTGCCAGCAGGAGGGGAGGAGAGACCCAGTACTTC. Protein: CASRRGGETQYF.

In this sample, this clone turned up many times. The V call is TRBV7-9, the J call TRBJ2-7, with 9 bases lining up with TRBD2. The J segment lost 5 bases and the V segment lost 7 bases, leaving 3 bases of the junction unmatched. This CDR3 is 12 amino acids long. CDR1 is SEHNR and CDR2 is FQNEAQ in the germline V gene (reference sequence). This chain's CDR3 is CASNSGRDEQYF. The CDR3, as DNA: TGTGCCAGCAATAGCGGGAGAGACGAGCAGTACTTC.

This clone was picked up many times. This chain's CDR3 is CASSPEGGGFYEQYF. The CDR3 coding sequence is TGTGCCAGCAGTCCCGAGGGAGGGGGCTTTTACGAGCAGTACTTC. The chain has TRBV6-4 and TRBJ2-7; perhaps D is TRBD1 or TRBD2 (7 bases each). Germline loops: CDR1 MRHNA, CDR2 SNTAGT. The length of the CDR3 is 15 residues. V shed 5 bases and J shed 4 bases, with 18 bases lying between them.

Remarks on this clone: A clone one base away is much larger, so this may be a read error. The chain has TRBV5-4 and TRBJ1-1, with D unclear. Trimming removed 1 base from V and 1 base from J, with 2 bases in between. The CDR3 runs 12 residues. In germline, CDR1 is SGHNT, CDR2 YYREEE (reference sequence). The CDR3 sequence: CASSLQNTEAFF. The CDR3 nucleotides read TGTGCCAGCAGCTTGCAGAACACTGAAGCTTTCTTT.

This clone was counted many times. The V and J genes are TRBV6-2 or TRBV6-3 and TRBJ1-5; a weak D match, TRBD1 (6 bases). CDR3 length: 15 amino acids. V was pared by 8 bases and J by 0 bases, with 14 bases between. Per germline, CDR1 MNHEY and CDR2 SVGEGT. The CDR3 DNA is TGTGCCAGCCGGACAGCCCTCTATAGCAATCAGCCCCAGCATTTT. It yields the protein CASRTALYSNQPQHF.

The rearrangement joins TRBV7-9 to TRBJ1-1, with D uncertain. The length of the CDR3 is 15 residues. V lost 2 bases to trimming and J lost 0 bases, with 10 bases between them. Germline CDR1 reads SEHNR; CDR2 reads FQNEAQ (reference sequence). The CDR3 region has the DNA TGTGCCAGCAGCTTACTGAGTATCATGAACACTGAAGCTTTCTTT. The encoded protein is CASSLLSIMNTEAFF. Complete variable domain (other parts from reference TRBV7-9 and TRBJ1-1): DTGVSQNPRHKITKRGQNVTFRCDPISEHNRLYWYRQTLGQGPEFLTYFQNEAQLEKSRLLSDRFSAERPKGSFSTLEIQRTEQGDSAMYLCASSLLSIMNTEAFFGQGTRLTVV.

Many counts were recorded for this clone. One junction end disagrees with the germline gene, perhaps due to a read error. The chain has TRBV6-6 and TRBJ2-7; tentatively, D is TRBD1 or TRBD2 (5 bases each). Germline V gene data show CDR1 as MNHNY and CDR2 as SVGAGI (reference sequence). The length of the CDR3 is 13 residues. CDR3: CASSYGRGYEQYF. As DNA, the CDR3 is TGTGCCAGCAGTTACGGTCGGGGCTACGAGCAATACTTC.

This clone came up many times. The chain couples TRBV6-1 to TRBJ2-7; 10 bases match TRBD2. Germline CDR1 reads MNHNS; CDR2 reads SASEGT. With V trimmed by 10 bases and J by 6 bases, 12 bases remained unmatched. CDR3 length: 14 residues. CDR3 residues: CATGSSGGAGEQYF. The CDR3 nucleotides are TGTGCCACCGGATCCAGCGGGGGGGCTGGCGAGCAGTACTTC.

This clone appeared many times. Different DNA sequences within this sample yield the same CDR3. The rearrangement uses TRBV11-2 and TRBJ2-7; D unclear. The CDR3 length is 15 residues. The germline V and J ends were trimmed by 2 bases and 6 bases, with 17 bases remaining between them. CDR1 and CDR2 (germline): SGHAT, FQNNGV. The CDR3 loop is CASSLSSRAVLEQYF. Written as DNA, the CDR3 is TGTGCCAGCAGCTTAAGTTCCCGTGCGGTCCTCGAGCAGTACTTC.

This clone has a count of ten or more. The chain combines TRBV19 with TRBJ2-3, with D maybe TRBD1 (6 bases). Trimming cost V 5 bases and J 4 bases, with 13 bases left between them. The CDR3 extends over 14 amino acids. CDR1 and CDR2 from the germline V gene are LNHDA and SQIVND (reference sequence). CDR3 sequence reads: CASSLQGPADTQYF. CDR3 DNA: TGTGCCAGTAGTCTGCAGGGGCCAGCAGATACGCAGTATTTT.

This clone was found many times. J is TRBJ1-3 and V is TRBV9; D possibly corresponds to TRBD1 (6 bases). The germline V gene has CDR1 SGDLS and CDR2 YYNGEE. The CDR3 has 15 amino acids. The V end was cut by 4 bases, the J end by 0 bases, with 11 bases between. The DNA for the CDR3 is TGTGCCAGCAGCAGAGGGGGGAACTCTGGAAACACCATATATTTT. It codes for CASSRGGNSGNTIYF.

At least ten counts were recorded for this clone. J is TRBJ1-5 and V is TRBV28, with TRBD1 as a possible D gene (5 bases). The V end was cut by 8 bases, the J end by 0 bases, with 11 bases between. CDR3 size: 14 residues. The V gene's germline CDR1 is MDHEN and CDR2 SYDVKM. This chain's CDR3 is CASYAGNSNQPQHF. The DNA of the CDR3 is TGTGCCAGCTACGCAGGGAATAGCAATCAGCCCCAGCATTTT.

This clone showed up many times. The chain employs TRBV5-1 and TRBJ1-2, with 9 bases fitting TRBD1. Germline assignment: CDR1 SGHRS and CDR2 YFSETQ. The ends lost 0 bases at V and 4 bases at J; junction bases unmatched: 4. The CDR3 is made up of 15 amino acids. The CDR3 here is CASSLGQGGLYGYTF. CDR3 DNA sequence: TGCGCCAGCAGCTTGGGACAGGGGGGCCTCTATGGCTACACCTTC.

There are many counts of this clone. The V gene is TRBV18, the J gene TRBJ1-2; 8 nucleotides agree with TRBD1. The J segment lost 4 bases and the V segment lost 3 bases, leaving 4 bases of the junction unmatched. CDR3 length: 14 residues. Germline loops: CDR1 KGHSH, CDR2 LQKENI. The CDR3 sequence is CASSPDRDRYGYTF. The CDR3 coding sequence is TGTGCCAGCTCACCGGACAGGGATCGCTATGGCTACACCTTC. Filled out from reference TRBV18 and TRBJ1-2, the complete variable domain reads NAGVMQNPRHLVRRRGQEARLRCSPMKGHSHVYWYRQLPEEGLKFMVYLQKENIIDESGMPKERFSAEFPKEGPSILRIQQVVRGDSAAYFCASSPDRDRYGYTFGSGTRLTVV.